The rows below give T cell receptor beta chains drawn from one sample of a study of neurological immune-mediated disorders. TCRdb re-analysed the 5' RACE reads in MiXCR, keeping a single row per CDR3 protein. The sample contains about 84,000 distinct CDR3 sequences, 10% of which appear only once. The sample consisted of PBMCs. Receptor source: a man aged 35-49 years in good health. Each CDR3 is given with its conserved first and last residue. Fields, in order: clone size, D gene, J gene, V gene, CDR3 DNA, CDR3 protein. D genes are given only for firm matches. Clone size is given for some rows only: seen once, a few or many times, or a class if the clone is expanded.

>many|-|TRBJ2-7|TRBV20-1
TGCAGTGCTAGAGAGGTTCGGGGGCCCTCCTACGAGCAGTACTTC
CSAREVRGPSYEQYF
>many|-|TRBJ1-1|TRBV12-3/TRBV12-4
TGTGCCAGCAGCCTGGACGGGGTGAACACTGAAGCTTTCTTT
CASSLDGVNTEAFF
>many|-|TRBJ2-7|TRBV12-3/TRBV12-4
TGTGCCAGCAGTGGATACGGGACCTTTAGTTACTTC
CASSGYGTFSYF
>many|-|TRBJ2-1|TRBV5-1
TGCGCCAGCAGCTTGCCGGGGGTGGATGAGCAGTTCTTC
CASSLPGVDEQFF
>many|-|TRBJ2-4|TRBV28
TGTGCCAGCAGTCAGAGTTTGATCGAGTACTTC
CASSQSLIEYF
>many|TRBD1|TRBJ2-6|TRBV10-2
TGCGCCAGCAGGTTGGCAGGGGGCGGTGGGGCCAACGTCCTGACTTTC
CASRLAGGGGANVLTF
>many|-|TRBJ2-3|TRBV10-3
TGTGCCATCTCCCCGGGGGGCAACACAGATACGCAGTATTTT
CAISPGGNTDTQYF
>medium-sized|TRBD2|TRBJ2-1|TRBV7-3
TGTGCCAGCAGCTCTAGCGGGAGGGAGTACAATGAGCAGTTCTTC
CASSSSGREYNEQFF
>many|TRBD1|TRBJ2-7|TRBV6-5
TGTGCCAGCAGTTACTCGTGGGGACAGGGGGCCTACGAGCAGTACTTC
CASSYSWGQGAYEQYF
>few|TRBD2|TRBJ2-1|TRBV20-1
TGCAGTGCTAAGGTAGCGGGAGGGCCTGACAATGAGCAGTTCTTC
CSAKVAGGPDNEQFF
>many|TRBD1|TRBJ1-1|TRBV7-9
TGTGCCAGCAGCCCCCTGACAGGGGGTACTGAAGCTTTCTTT
CASSPLTGGTEAFF
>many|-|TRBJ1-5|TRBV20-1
TGCAGTGCCACCGGGGAGAATCAGCCCCAGCATTTT
CSATGENQPQHF
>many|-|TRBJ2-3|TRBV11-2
TGTGCCAGCGGCGGGGCCTCCCGGGCAGATACGCAGTATTTT
CASGGASRADTQYF
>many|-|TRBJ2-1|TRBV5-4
TGTGCCAGCAGACTCAGTAGCGGACTATACAATGAGCAGTTCTTC
CASRLSSGLYNEQFF
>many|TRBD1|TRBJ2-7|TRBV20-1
TGCAGTGCTAGAGCTCGGACAGGGGAAGTTTCCGAGCAGTACTTC
CSARARTGEVSEQYF
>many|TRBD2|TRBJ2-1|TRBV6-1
TGTGCCAGCAGAGCGGGACTAGACGCCGAGGGGCAGTTCTTC
CASRAGLDAEGQFF
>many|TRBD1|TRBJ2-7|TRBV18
TGTGCCAGCTCACCGGGCGGACAGGTCTACTACGAGCAGTACTTC
CASSPGGQVYYEQYF
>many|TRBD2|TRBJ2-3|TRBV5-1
TGCGCCACCTCTAGCGGGGTTAGCACAGATACGCAGTATTTT
CATSSGVSTDTQYF
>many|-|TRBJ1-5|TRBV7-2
TGTGCCAGCAGCTTATCAAGTACGTATAGCAATCAGCCCCAGCATTTT
CASSLSSTYSNQPQHF
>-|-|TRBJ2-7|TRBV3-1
TGTGCCAGCAGCCAGGGGGGCTACGAGCCGTACTTC
CASSQGGYEPYF
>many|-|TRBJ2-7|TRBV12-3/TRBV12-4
TGTGCCAGCAGTTCCTCGGACCTACCCTACGAGCAGTACTTC
CASSSSDLPYEQYF
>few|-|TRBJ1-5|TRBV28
TGTGCCAGCAGTGCTAGACCGAGGGACCAGCCCCAGCATTTT
CASSARPRDQPQHF
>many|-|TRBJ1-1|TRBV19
TGTGCCAGTACCTACGGGGCATACACTGAAGCTTTCTTT
CASTYGAYTEAFF
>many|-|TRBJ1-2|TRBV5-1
TGCGCCAGCAGTTGGGGCAGGGATACTCGGGTGAACTATGGCTACACCTTC
CASSWGRDTRVNYGYTF
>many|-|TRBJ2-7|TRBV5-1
TGCGCCAGCAGCTTGGGACCGGCTGGCCCCGGGGGCGAGCAGTACTTC
CASSLGPAGPGGEQYF
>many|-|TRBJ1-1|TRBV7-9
TGTGCCAGCAGCTTCGTAGGGGCAGGGCAATTTGACACTGAAGCTTTCTTT
CASSFVGAGQFDTEAFF
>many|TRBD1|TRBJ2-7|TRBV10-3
TGTGCCATCAGTTGGGACAGGGGCTCCTACGAGCAGTACTTC
CAISWDRGSYEQYF
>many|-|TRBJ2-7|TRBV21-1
TGTGCCAGCAGCAAAGGGGCGGGGCCCTACGAGCAGTACTTC
CASSKGAGPYEQYF
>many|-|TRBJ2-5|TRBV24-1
TGTGCCACCAGTGAGGGGGGGGGCGGTCAAGAGACCCAGTACTTC
CATSEGGGGQETQYF
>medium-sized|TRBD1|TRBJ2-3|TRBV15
TGTGCCACCAGCAGTTCCACAGGGGGAGATACGCAGTATTTT
CATSSSTGGDTQYF
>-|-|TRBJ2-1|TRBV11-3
TGTGCCAGCAGCTTAGTGGCAGGTCGACTCTCCTACAATGAGCAGTTCTTC
CASSLVAGRLSYNEQFF
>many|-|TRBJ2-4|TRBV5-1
TGCGCCAGCACAGGGGAGAACATTCAGTACTTC
CASTGENIQYF
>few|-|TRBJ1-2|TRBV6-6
TGTGCCAGCAGTTATTCCGACACTGCTGTTTCGGGCTACACCTTC
CASSYSDTAVSGYTF
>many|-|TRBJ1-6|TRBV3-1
TGTGCCAGCAGCCTTTCGGACAGTCGAGCTAATTCACCCCTCCACTTT
CASSLSDSRANSPLHF
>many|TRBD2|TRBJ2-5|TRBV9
TGTGCCAGCAGCGTAGCGACTAGCGGGGCCCAAGAGACCCAGTACTTC
CASSVATSGAQETQYF
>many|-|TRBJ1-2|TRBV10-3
TGTGCCATCAGTGAGTCGAGAGGTCTATCCTATGGCTACACCTTC
CAISESRGLSYGYTF
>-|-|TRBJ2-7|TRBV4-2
TGTGCCAGCAGCCAAGATATGTGGGTCGGGGAGCAGTACTTC
CASSQDMWVGEQYF
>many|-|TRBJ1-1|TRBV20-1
TGCAGTGCTAGAGGGGGAGGGAATGAAGCTTTCTTT
CSARGGGNEAFF
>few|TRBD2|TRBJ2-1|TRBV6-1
TGTGCCAGCAGCGCGATTAGCGGGGGTAGGGATGAGCAGTTCTTC
CASSAISGGRDEQFF
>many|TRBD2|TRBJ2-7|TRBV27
TGTGCCAGCTCCCTGCGGGCGGGAGGGGTCGGCGAGCAGTACTTC
CASSLRAGGVGEQYF
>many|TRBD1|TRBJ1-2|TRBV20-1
TGCAGTGCTAGGGACGTTCAGGGGGCGGCTGGCTACACCTTC
CSARDVQGAAGYTF